This T cell receptor beta chain was captured in a study of graft-versus-host responses after intestinal transplantation. The overall study: Recipients obtained multivisceral, liver-intestinal, or isolated intestinal transplants. Every recipient underwent anti-thymocyte globulin induction, then tacrolimus and steroids for roughly three years.

As to this clone: Its antigen is still unknown.

CDR1 and CDR2 (germline): SGHVS, FNYEAQ. V lost 4 bases to trimming and J lost 5 bases; unmatched junction nucleotides: 8. The CDR3 consists of 16 residues. General study results and limits: Early post-transplant falls in HvG clones accompanied the peak levels of circulating GvH clones.

Libraries were prepared by immunoSEQ multiplex PCR; TCRdb keeps only in-frame clonotypes and omits some of them. The sample holds some 90,000 clones; around 90% are singletons and the top ten take 0.095% to 0.11%. The sequence came from a human donor who received an intestinal transplant. The V call is TRBV7-6, the J call TRBJ2-1; 10 nucleotides agree with TRBD2. Material: unstimulated CD4+ T cells sorted from spleen or lymph node cells, obtained before intestinal transplant. The CDR3 region has the DNA TGTGCCAGCAGCTCCAGAAGCGGGGGGGCCCACAATGAGCAGTTCTTC. It specifies CASSSRSGGAHNEQFF.